This TCR beta chain originates from a study of CD8+CD57+ T cells in acquired aplastic anemia. Study-wide results and caveats: CD8+ Simpson's diversity in patients was not significantly different from that in controls. A set of twenty-nine CD8+ CDR3 sequences was shared between patients and controls, and these sequences appeared highly expressed in patients.

Concerning this clonotype: Its antigen is not known.

Profiles of TCR beta VDJ and CDR3 were generated from a genomic DNA template. TCRdb re-called the reads with MiXCR, one entry per CDR3 protein. The sample consists of 200,000 to 250,000 distinct CDR3 sequences, about 62% of them appearing once. Before being chosen for sequencing, patients had shown CD8+CD57+ cell expansion by flow cytometry. Every patient was diagnosed with severe acquired aplastic anemia. No therapy had been given to the patients at the time of blood sampling. This clonotype originated in a human donor with aplastic anemia. The sequenced sample consisted of sorted CD4+, CD8+, or CD8+CD57+ T cells (not recorded which) from PBMCs.

CDR3 residues: CASSVGTTNSPLHF. CDR3 DNA: TGTGCCAGCAGCGTAGGGACAACCAATTCACCCCTCCACTTT. The chain recombines TRBV9 with TRBJ1-6; possibly TRBD1 for D (5 bases). This CDR3 has 14 amino acids. Germline values: CDR1 SGDLS, CDR2 YYNGEE. Deletions cut 0 bases from V and 7 bases from J, with 8 bases between.